This T cell receptor (beta chain) comes out of a study of blood T cell repertoires in COVID-19. The CDR3 consists of 14 residues. Germline values: CDR1 SGHTA, CDR2 FQGNSA. The V end was cut by 4 bases, the J end by 8 bases, with 12 bases between. TCRdb keeps only in-frame clones here, not all; method: immunoSEQ multiplex PCR. The top ten clones hold about 3.2% of a sample with over 40,000 clones, 80% to 90% of them seen once. The rearrangement links TRBV7-2 to TRBJ1-6; the D gene is possibly TRBD1 (5 bases). This clonotype was obtained from a woman older than 75 with acute or convalescent COVID-19. The sequenced material came from peripheral blood. The CDR3 reads CASSWRGLDSPLHF. DNA for the CDR3: TGTGCCAGCAGCTGGAGGGGTTTGGATTCACCCCTCCACTTT.